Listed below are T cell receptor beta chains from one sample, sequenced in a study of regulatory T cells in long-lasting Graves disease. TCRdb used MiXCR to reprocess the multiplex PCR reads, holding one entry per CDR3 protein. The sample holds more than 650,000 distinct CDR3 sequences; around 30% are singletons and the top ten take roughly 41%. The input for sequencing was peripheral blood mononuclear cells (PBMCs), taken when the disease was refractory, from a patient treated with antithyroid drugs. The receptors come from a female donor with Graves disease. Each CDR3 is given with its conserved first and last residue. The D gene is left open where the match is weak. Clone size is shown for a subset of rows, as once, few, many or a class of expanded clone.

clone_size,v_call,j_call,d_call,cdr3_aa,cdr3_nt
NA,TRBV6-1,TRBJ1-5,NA,CASSDQVNQPQHF,TGTGCCAGCTCGGATCAAGTCAATCAGCCCCAGCATTTT
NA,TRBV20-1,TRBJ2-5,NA,CSARVRPFQETQYF,TGCAGTGCTAGAGTACGACCGTTCCAAGAGACCCAGTACTTC
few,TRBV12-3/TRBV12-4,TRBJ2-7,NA,CASSFDLRSSYEQYF,TGTGCCAGCAGTTTCGACCTACGAAGTTCCTACGAGCAGTACTTC
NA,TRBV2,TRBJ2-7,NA,CASSGMASSYEQYF,TGTGCCAGCAGTGGAATGGCCTCTTCCTACGAGCAGTACTTC
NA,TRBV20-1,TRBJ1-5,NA,CSARDERGGQPQHF,TGCAGTGCTAGAGATGAAAGAGGAGGTCAGCCCCAGCATTTT
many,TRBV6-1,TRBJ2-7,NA,CASTNRVGDSYEQYF,TGTGCCAGCACCAATCGGGTGGGAGACTCCTACGAGCAGTACTTC
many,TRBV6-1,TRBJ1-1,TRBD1,CASSDPRQGYTEAFF,TGTGCCAGCAGTGACCCACGACAGGGTTACACTGAAGCTTTCTTT
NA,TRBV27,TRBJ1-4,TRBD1,CASRATGGTGEKLFF,TGTGCCAGCAGAGCTACAGGGGGCACGGGTGAAAAACTGTTTTTT
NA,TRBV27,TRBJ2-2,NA,CASSLSQANTGELFF,TGTGCCAGCAGTTTATCCCAAGCAAACACCGGGGAGCTGTTTTTT
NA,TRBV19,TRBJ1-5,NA,CASAGQLSNQPQHF,TGTGCCAGTGCAGGACAGCTCAGCAATCAGCCCCAGCATTTT
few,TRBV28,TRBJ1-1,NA,CASIRRGAKTEAFF,TGTGCCAGCATTCGCCGGGGGGCGAAAACTGAAGCTTTCTTT
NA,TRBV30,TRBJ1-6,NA,CAWRQGFSYNSPLHF,TGTGCCTGGAGACAGGGTTTCTCCTATAATTCACCCCTCCACTTT
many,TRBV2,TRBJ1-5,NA,CASDGRSSNQPQHF,TGTGCCAGCGACGGTCGATCGAGCAATCAGCCCCAGCATTTT
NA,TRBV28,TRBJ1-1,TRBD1,CASSTGERYF,TGTGCCAGCAGTACAGGGGAACGGTACTTT
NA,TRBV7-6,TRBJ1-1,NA,CASSRGQSNTEAFF,TGTGCCAGCAGCCGAGGACAGTCGAACACTGAAGCTTTCTTT
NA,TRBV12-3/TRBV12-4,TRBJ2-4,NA,CASSPQGAKNIQYF,TGTGCCAGCAGTCCACAGGGTGCCAAAAACATTCAGTACTTC
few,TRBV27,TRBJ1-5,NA,CASSTVPGNQPQHF,TGTGCCAGCAGTACGGTCCCAGGCAATCAGCCCCAGCATTTT
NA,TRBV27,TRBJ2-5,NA,CASSLVSQETQYF,TGTGCCAGCAGTTTAGTCAGCCAAGAGACCCAGTACTTC
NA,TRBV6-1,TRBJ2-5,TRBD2,CASRFGTSGRALGVETQYF,TGTGCCAGCAGATTTGGGACTAGCGGGAGGGCCCTCGGAGTTGAGACCCAGTACTTC
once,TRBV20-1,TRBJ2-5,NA,CSARDFFRQAGFRETQYF,TGCAGTGCTAGAGATTTCTTCAGACAGGCGGGGTTTCGAGAGACCCAGTACTTC
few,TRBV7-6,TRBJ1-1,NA,CASSLAMEGFEAFF,TGTGCCAGCAGCTTAGCGATGGAGGGCTTTGAAGCTTTCTTT
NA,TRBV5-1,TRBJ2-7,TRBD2,CASSLAGGRASDEQYF,TGCGCCAGCAGCTTGGCTGGCGGGAGGGCCTCGGACGAGCAGTACTTC
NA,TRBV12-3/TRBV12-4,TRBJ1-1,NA,CASSSSSRGAFF,TGTGCCAGCAGTTCCTCAAGCAGGGGAGCTTTCTTT
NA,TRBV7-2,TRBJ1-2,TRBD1,CASSGSRGLGYTF,TGTGCCAGCAGTGGGTCCAGGGGGCTTGGCTACACCTTC
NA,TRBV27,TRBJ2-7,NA,CASRLAEGPYEQYF,TGTGCCAGCAGATTAGCGGAGGGGCCCTACGAGCAGTACTTC
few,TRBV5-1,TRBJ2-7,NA,CASSLYAYEQYF,TGCGCCAGCAGCTTGTACGCCTACGAGCAGTACTTC
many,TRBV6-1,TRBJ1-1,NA,CASSKRTANTEAFF,TGTGCCAGCAGTAAACGGACCGCGAACACTGAAGCTTTCTTT
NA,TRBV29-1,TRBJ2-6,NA,CSALGSGTGANVLTF,TGCAGCGCCCTGGGGTCAGGTACCGGGGCCAACGTCCTGACTTTC
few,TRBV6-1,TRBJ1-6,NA,CASSKRGASPSSPLHF,TGTGCCAGCTCGAAGCGGGGGGCTAGCCCTTCGTCACCCCTCCACTTT
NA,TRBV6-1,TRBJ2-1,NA,CASSEDGGKQFF,TGTGCCAGCAGTGAAGACGGGGGAAAGCAGTTCTTC
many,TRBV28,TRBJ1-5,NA,CASSLGYVDPQHF,TGTGCCAGCAGCTTGGGGTATGTGGATCCCCAGCATTTT
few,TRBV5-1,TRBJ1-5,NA,CASSLGEWGAQPQHF,TGCGCCAGCAGCCTGGGGGAGTGGGGCGCGCAGCCCCAGCATTTT
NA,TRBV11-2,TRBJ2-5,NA,CASSLGQLEETQYF,TGTGCCAGCAGCTTAGGTCAGTTAGAGGAGACCCAGTACTTC
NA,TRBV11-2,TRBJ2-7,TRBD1,CASSFRDRGGEQYF,TGTGCCAGCAGTTTCCGGGACAGGGGCGGCGAGCAGTACTTC
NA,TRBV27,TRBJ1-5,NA,CASSFGILNQPQHF,TGTGCCAGCAGTTTTGGGATTCTCAATCAGCCCCAGCATTTT
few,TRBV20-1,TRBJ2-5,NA,CSANPLEETQYF,TGCAGTGCTAACCCCCTCGAAGAGACCCAGTACTTC
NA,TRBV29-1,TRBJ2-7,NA,CSVAGGRGSYEQYF,TGCAGCGTTGCTGGCGGGCGGGGATCCTACGAGCAGTACTTC
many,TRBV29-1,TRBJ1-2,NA,CSVEGGGYTF,TGCAGCGTTGAAGGGGGAGGCTACACCTTC
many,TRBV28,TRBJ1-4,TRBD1,CASSLSGTGSEKLFF,TGTGCCAGCAGTCTGAGCGGGACAGGAAGCGAAAAACTGTTTTTT
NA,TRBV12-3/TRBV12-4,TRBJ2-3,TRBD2,CASSSTGTSGYLGDTQYF,TGTGCCAGCAGTTCGACCGGGACTAGCGGCTATCTCGGGGATACGCAGTATTTT
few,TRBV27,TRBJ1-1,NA,CASSHRQDTEAFF,TGTGCCAGCAGTCACCGACAGGACACTGAAGCTTTCTTT
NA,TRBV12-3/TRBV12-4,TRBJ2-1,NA,CASSRGWGQFF,TGTGCCAGCAGTCGTGGATGGGGGCAGTTCTTC
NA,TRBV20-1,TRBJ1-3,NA,CSADGEGSGNTIYF,TGCAGTGCCGACGGGGAAGGGTCTGGAAACACCATATATTTT
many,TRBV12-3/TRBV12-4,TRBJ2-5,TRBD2,CASRDNSGRMETQYF,TGTGCCAGCAGGGATAATAGCGGGAGAATGGAGACCCAGTACTTC
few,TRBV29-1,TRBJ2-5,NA,CSVVELLQETQYF,TGCAGCGTTGTCGAATTGTTGCAAGAGACCCAGTACTTC